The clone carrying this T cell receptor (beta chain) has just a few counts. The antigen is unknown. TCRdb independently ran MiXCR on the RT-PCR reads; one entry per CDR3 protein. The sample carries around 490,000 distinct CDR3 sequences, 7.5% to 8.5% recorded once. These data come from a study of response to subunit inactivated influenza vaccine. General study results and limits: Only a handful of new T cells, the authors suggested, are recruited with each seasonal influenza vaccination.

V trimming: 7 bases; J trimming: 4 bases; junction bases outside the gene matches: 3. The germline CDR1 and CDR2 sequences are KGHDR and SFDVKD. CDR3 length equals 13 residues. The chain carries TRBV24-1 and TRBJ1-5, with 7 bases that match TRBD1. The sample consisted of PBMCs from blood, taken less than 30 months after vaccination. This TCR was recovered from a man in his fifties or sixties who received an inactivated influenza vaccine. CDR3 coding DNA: TGTGCCACCAGCCCGGGACAGAATCAGCCCCAGCATTTT. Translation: CATSPGQNQPQHF.